This entry lists 21 T cell receptor beta chains sequenced from one sample in a study of siplizumab effects on memory and regulatory T cells. Sequencing was performed with immunoSEQ multiplex PCR; in TCRdb, only in-frame clones are kept and a portion is missing. The sample has 100,000 or so clones; around 90% are singletons. The source material was non-Treg CD4+ T cells sorted from blood. These receptors were taken from a human donor in good health.

The chain employs TRBV9 and TRBJ2-5, with 9 bases aligning to TRBD2. This CDR3 comprises 16 residues. Germline lookup yields CDR1 SGDLS and CDR2 YYNGEE. Trimming removed 4 bases from V and 2 bases from J; junction bases left unmatched: 9. Here the CDR3 DNA reads TGTGCCAGCAGCTCCCGGGGAGCGGGAGGACAAGAGACCCAGTACTTC. This encodes CASSSRGAGGQETQYF.

The chain employs TRBV28 and TRBJ2-3; tentative D call: TRBD1 (6 bases). Deletions cut 2 bases from V and 2 bases from J, with 11 bases between. The CDR3 runs to 15 residues. Germline-derived CDR1 and CDR2 are MDHEN and SYDVKM. This CDR3 reads CASSLRGTHTDTQYF. In DNA form, the CDR3 reads TGTGCCAGCAGTTTAAGGGGGACCCACACAGATACGCAGTATTTT.

The CDR3 coding sequence is TGCAGCGCCGAGCTGCCCATCGAGTATGAAGCTTTCTTT. Protein: CSAELPIEYEAFF. The J gene is TRBJ1-1, the V gene TRBV29-1; unclear D gene. The CDR3 is 13 amino acids. The V gene's germline CDR1 is SQVTM and CDR2 ANQGSEA. The ends were cut back, 7 bases at V and 7 bases at J, with 19 bases in the middle.

The V call is TRBV7-9, the J call TRBJ2-1, with 12 bases matching TRBD2. Germline CDR1 SEHNR, CDR2 FQNEAQ (reference sequence). This CDR3 comprises 16 residues. Losses at the gene ends were 6 bases for V and 5 bases for J; bases not matched to a gene: 8. The CDR3: CASSPPTSGRDNEQFF. The CDR3 DNA follows: TGTGCCAGCAGTCCCCCGACTAGCGGGAGAGACAATGAGCAGTTCTTC. The full variable domain, in which reference TRBV7-9 and TRBJ2-1 provide the parts outside the CDR3, is DTGVSQNPRHKITKRGQNVTFRCDPISEHNRLYWYRQTLGQGPEFLTYFQNEAQLEKSRLLSDRFSAERPKGSFSTLEIQRTEQGDSAMYLCASSPPTSGRDNEQFFGPGTRLTVL.

V usage is TRBV6-5 and J usage is TRBJ2-7, with TRBD2 identical over 7 bases. Germline trimming cut 5 bases from V and 0 bases from J; bases unmatched to any gene: 7. From germline, CDR1 is MNHEY and CDR2 SVGAGI. This CDR3 spans 15 amino acids. The CDR3 DNA is TGTGCCAGCAGTCTTAGCGGGCTCTCCTCCTACGAGCAGTACTTC. The encoded protein is CASSLSGLSSYEQYF.

V gene TRBV27 combines with J gene TRBJ2-7; TRBD1 matches at 9 bases. This CDR3 contains 17 residues. The germline V gene has CDR1 MNHEY and CDR2 SMNVEV (reference sequence). After removal of 5 bases from V and 0 bases from J, the junction contained 11 bases not matched to a gene. Written as DNA, the CDR3 is TGTGCCAGCAGTAGGGGACAGGGAAGTTGGAGCTCCTACGAGCAGTACTTC. Amino acid sequence: CASSRGQGSWSSYEQYF.

The rearrangement joins TRBV2 to TRBJ1-5; TRBD1 might be the D (6 bases). The CDR3 length is 14 residues. Germline CDR1 SNHLY, CDR2 FYNNEI. Trimming shortened V by 6 bases and J by 4 bases, and 13 bases separated the two germline ends. The chain's CDR3 is CASSKGQGNQPQHF. The CDR3 DNA follows: TGTGCCAGCAGCAAGGGGCAGGGGAATCAGCCCCAGCATTTT.

The chain carries TRBV6-1 and TRBJ2-2; unclear D gene. Trimming took off 4 bases at V and 1 base at J, with 7 bases between the two ends. Per germline, CDR1 MNHNS and CDR2 SASEGT. CDR3 size: 14 residues. CDR3 DNA: TGTGCCAGCAGTGGAGGCAGGAACACCGGGGAGCTGTTTTTT. Residues: CASSGGRNTGELFF.

The chain recombines TRBV28 with TRBJ2-6, with 7 positions matching TRBD2. The CDR3 runs 16 residues. The germline V gene has CDR1 MDHEN and CDR2 SYDVKM. The V and J ends lost 6 bases and 1 base, in that order; junction bases with no gene match: 6. CDR3 coding DNA: TGTGCCAGCAGAACTAGCGAGGGGTCTGGGGCCAACGTCCTGACTTTC. It encodes CASRTSEGSGANVLTF.

The chain links TRBV14 to TRBJ2-7; D ambiguous. Germline values: CDR1 SGHDN, CDR2 FVKESK. CDR3 length: 13 amino acids. Trimming removed 0 bases from V and 5 bases from J, with 8 bases in between. Here the CDR3 DNA reads TGTGCCAGCAGCCAAGATCTGCTCCACGAGCAGTACTTC. It encodes CASSQDLLHEQYF. The whole variable domain, filled in from reference TRBV14 and TRBJ2-7, reads EAGVTQFPSHSVIEKGQTVTLRCDPISGHDNLYWYRRVMGKEIKFLLHFVKESKQDESGMPNNRFLAERTGGTYSTLKVQPAELEDSGVYFCASSQDLLHEQYFGPGTRLTVT.

The chain recombines TRBV19 with TRBJ2-1, with 10 bases lining up with TRBD2. The CDR3 has 17 residues. Germline assignment: CDR1 LNHDA and CDR2 SQIVND (reference sequence). Unmatched junction bases numbered 12, after V lost 2 bases and J lost 8 bases. CDR3 residues: CASSIKVKRLAGDEQFF. DNA of the CDR3: TGTGCCAGTAGTATAAAGGTCAAGAGGCTAGCGGGGGATGAGCAGTTCTTC.

Comments on this clone: The junction departs from germline at one end; a sequencing error may be responsible. The chain is built from TRBV7-7 and TRBJ2-5; D possibly matches TRBD1 or TRBD2 (5 bases each). The V gene's germline CDR1 is SSHAT and CDR2 FNYEAQ (reference sequence). The CDR3 covers 14 residues. CDR3 residues: CASSLLGHQETQYF. CDR3 nucleotide sequence: TGTGCTAGCAGCTTACTGGGACACCAAGAGACCCAGTACTTC.

The chain combines TRBV2 with TRBJ2-1, with D perhaps matching TRBD2 (7 bases). This CDR3 region has 16 residues. With 7 bases removed from V and 5 bases from J, the gap between germline ends came to 21 bases. Germline-derived CDR1 and CDR2 are SNHLY and FYNNEI. CDR3: CASTEGGASGDNEQFF. CDR3 nucleotides: TGTGCCAGCACAGAGGGGGGAGCTAGCGGAGACAATGAGCAGTTCTTC. Looking up the rest from reference TRBV2 and TRBJ2-1 gives the full variable domain: EPEVTQTPSHQVTQMGQEVILRCVPISNHLYFYWYRQILGQKVEFLVSFYNNEISEKSEIFDDQFSVERPDGSNFTLKIRSTKLEDSAMYFCASTEGGASGDNEQFFGPGTRLTVL.

This chain uses TRBV6-1 with TRBJ1-6, with D unresolved. The CDR3 has 12 amino acids. Deletions cut 8 bases from V and 1 base from J, with 3 bases between. CDR1 is MNHNS, CDR2 SASEGT, per germline. CDR3 sequence: CASGSYNSPLHF. The CDR3 nucleotides read TGTGCCAGCGGTTCCTATAATTCACCCCTCCACTTT.

The chain uses TRBV21-1 and TRBJ2-3; whether TRBD1, the table's D call, matches the DNA was not checked. TRBV21-1 is a pseudogene. This CDR3 spans 18 amino acids. This chain's CDR3 is CASSELTLTGNRTDTQYF. The DNA of the CDR3 is TGTGCCAGCAGCGAATTAACCTTGACAGGAAACCGGACAGATACGCAGTATTTT.

The sample holds one count of this clone. The chain recombines TRBV5-8 with TRBJ2-3; TRBD2 agrees at 8 bases. CDR1 and CDR2 from the germline V gene are SGHTS and YDEGEE. There are 15 residues in the CDR3. V gave up 2 bases and J gave up 1 base; unmatched junction bases: 3. The CDR3 DNA reads as TGTGCCAGCAGCTTCGATAGCGGGGGCACAGATACGCAGTATTTT. Protein: CASSFDSGGTDTQYF.

The J gene is TRBJ2-1, the V gene TRBV14; D remains ambiguous. The CDR3 is 18 residues long. Germline V gene lookup returns CDR1 SGHDN and CDR2 FVKESK. V was clipped by 0 bases and J by 1 base, with 16 bases between them. This CDR3 is CASSQESWRPLSYNEQFF. The CDR3, as DNA: TGTGCCAGCAGCCAAGAGTCGTGGCGGCCTTTGTCCTACAATGAGCAGTTCTTC.

The rearrangement uses TRBV7-2 and TRBJ1-1; no clear D. V lost 1 base, J lost 6 bases, and 9 bases lay in between. The CDR3 has 13 amino acids. Looked up from germline, CDR1 is SGHTA and CDR2 is FQGNSA. The CDR3 DNA sequence: TGTGCCAGCAGCTTAGGACCGCGCGCTGAAGCTTTCTTT. Translation gives CASSLGPRAEAFF. The complete variable domain, with remaining parts taken from reference TRBV7-2 and TRBJ1-1, reads GAGVSQSPSNKVTEKGKDVELRCDPISGHTALYWYRQSLGQGLEFLIYFQGNSAPDKSGLPSDRFSAERTGGSVSTLTIQRTQQEDSAVYLCASSLGPRAEAFFGQGTRLTVV.

The chain uses TRBV19 and TRBJ2-2; the D gene could be TRBD1 or TRBD2 (5 bases each). Germline lookup yields CDR1 LNHDA and CDR2 SQIVND (reference sequence). This CDR3 contains 18 residues. V dropped 0 bases and J dropped 0 bases, with 14 bases sitting between them. In DNA, the CDR3 is TGTGCCAGTAGTATAGATCTTCCGGGACGAACGAACACCGGGGAGCTGTTTTTT. This sequence encodes CASSIDLPGRTNTGELFF.

The chain combines TRBV30 with TRBJ2-2; D remains unclear. CDR1 and CDR2 (germline): GTSNPN, SVGIG (reference sequence). The CDR3 spans 15 residues. V lost 1 base and J lost 7, with 16 bases in between. CDR3 nucleotide sequence: TGTGCCTGGAGTGGGGCGCGGTTCTTCGGCGGGGAGCTGTTTTTT. Its translation is CAWSGARFFGGELFF.

The chain links TRBV19 to TRBJ2-5, with TRBD1 matching 7 bases. The CDR3 has 15 residues. J gave up 5 bases and V 1 base, and 7 bases lay outside the gene matches. CDR1 LNHDA and CDR2 SQIVND come from the germline V gene (reference sequence). Here the CDR3 DNA reads TGTGCCAGTAGTATAGCCCACAGGGGCGGGGAGACCCAGTACTTC. Protein product: CASSIAHRGGETQYF.